Shown below are 25 T cell receptor beta chains from a single sample sequenced in a study of T cells in Graves' hyperthyroidism and ophthalmopathy. There were TCR beta CDR3 regions amplified from RNA transcripts. RT-PCR in the first round (using the HTBI primer set) targeted the TCR CDR3. From the multiplex PCR reads, TCRdb called clonotypes with MiXCR, one entry per CDR3 protein. The repertoire holds over 700,000 distinct CDR3 sequences, 18% seen once, with 16% in the top ten. Specimen: blood. The receptors stem from a woman aged 45 to 65 with Graves' hyperthyroidism that later progressed to Graves' ophthalmopathy.

In its sample, this clonotype was seen many times. The chain links TRBV5-1 to TRBJ2-7, with D possibly being TRBD2 (5 bases). CDR1 and CDR2 from the germline V gene are SGHRS and YFSETQ. The CDR3 runs to 14 residues. Trimming left V 4 bases short and J 5 bases short, with 16 bases between. CDR3 nucleotide sequence: TGCGCCAGCAGCGAGGGATGGGGTGTCGACGAGCAGTACTTC. This sequence encodes CASSEGWGVDEQYF.

This clonotype was picked up many times. V and J are TRBV11-2 and TRBJ2-1; D possibly corresponds to TRBD1 (7 bases). V dropped 8 bases and J dropped 9 bases, with 23 bases sitting between them. Per germline, CDR1 SGHAT and CDR2 FQNNGV. The CDR3 totals 15 residues. CDR3 in amino acids: CASGAGTVATGEQFF. CDR3 nucleotide sequence: TGTGCCAGCGGCGCGGGGACAGTTGCTACCGGTGAGCAGTTCTTC.

This chain joins TRBV7-9 and TRBJ1-2; D is unresolved. Germline CDR1 and CDR2: SEHNR and FQNEAQ (reference sequence). This CDR3 contains 13 residues. Trimming shortened V by 1 base and J by 7 bases, and 10 bases separated the two germline ends. The CDR3 nucleotides read TGTGCCAGCAGCTTAGAGGGTGTTTCTGGCTACACCTTC. Amino acid sequence: CASSLEGVSGYTF.

In its sample, this clonotype was seen many times. This chain uses TRBV2 with TRBJ2-1; a possible D gene is TRBD1 (5 bases). The V end was cut by 11 bases, the J end by 0 bases, with 11 bases between. Per the germline V gene, CDR1 is SNHLY and CDR2 is FYNNEI. CDR3 length: 13 amino acids. CDR3 DNA sequence: TGTGCCGCAGGGAAGAGCTCCTACAATGAGCAGTTCTTC. It encodes CAAGKSSYNEQFF.

The J gene is TRBJ2-5, the V gene TRBV11-2, with TRBD2 identical over 7 bases. V lost 5 bases, J lost 3 bases, and 6 bases stayed unmatched. There are 14 residues in the CDR3. Germline V gives CDR1 SGHAT, CDR2 FQNNGV. In DNA, the CDR3 is TGTGCCAGCAGCGAAAGGAGCGGGGAAGAGACCCAGTACTTC. Protein sequence: CASSERSGEETQYF.

This rearrangement joins TRBV27 to TRBJ2-1; possible D gene TRBD2, 6 bases. The length of the CDR3 is 13 residues. Deletions cut 3 bases from V and 4 bases from J, with 7 bases between. Germline V gives CDR1 MNHEY, CDR2 SMNVEV (reference sequence). As DNA, the CDR3 is TGTGCCAGCAGTTTTGGGAGGTACAATGAGCAGTTCTTC. Protein product: CASSFGRYNEQFF.

This clonotype was seen more than once but under ten times. The CDR3 reads CSAQSRKGSSYEQYF. For the CDR3, the DNA is TGCAGTGCTCAGAGCCGAAAGGGAAGCTCCTACGAGCAGTACTTC. This chain joins TRBV20-1 and TRBJ2-7; no definite D call. V was cut by 5 bases and J by 0 bases, with 17 bases left in between. The CDR3 length is 15 residues. Germline loops: CDR1 DFQATT, CDR2 SNEGSKA (reference sequence).

This clonotype was detected ten times or more. This chain joins TRBV30 and TRBJ1-6; 7 nucleotides line up with TRBD1. With 3 bases clipped from V and 6 bases from J, the junction kept 11 bases outside the gene matches. The CDR3 spans 16 residues. Germline lookup yields CDR1 GTSNPN and CDR2 SVGIG (reference sequence). CDR3 nucleotides: TGTGCCTGGAGAGACGCCAGGGGGGTTCGTAATTCACCCCTCCACTTT. This codes for CAWRDARGVRNSPLHF.

The chain combines TRBV20-1 with TRBJ2-5, with D maybe TRBD2 (5 bases). The germline V and J ends were trimmed by 6 bases and 5 bases, with 16 bases remaining between them. Germline loops: CDR1 DFQATT, CDR2 SNEGSKA (reference sequence). This CDR3 is built from 13 residues. The CDR3 DNA sequence: TGCAGTGCGGGGTGGAGAGGGCTGGAGACCCAGTACTTC. Protein product: CSAGWRGLETQYF.

CDR3 nucleotides: TGTGCCAGCAGTTACAACCCAGCGGGGGGGTACAATGAGCAGTTCTTC. Its translation: CASSYNPAGGYNEQFF. The chain uses TRBV6-6 and TRBJ2-1; TRBD2 aligns across 10 bases. Germline CDR1 and CDR2: MNHNY and SVGAGI (reference sequence). J was trimmed by 4 bases and V by 2 bases; bases with no gene match: 5. This CDR3 has 16 amino acids.

This clonotype was recorded many times. J is TRBJ1-2 and V is TRBV2; D not certain. There are 14 residues in the CDR3. Trimming took off 3 bases at V and 3 bases at J, with 11 bases between the two ends. Germline CDR1 SNHLY, CDR2 FYNNEI. In DNA form, the CDR3 reads TGTGCCAGCAGTGATCGGGGTGGCGACTATGGCTACACCTTC. Translating gives CASSDRGGDYGYTF.

The chain is built from TRBV19 and TRBJ2-1; the match to TRBD2 covers 11 bases. Germline-derived CDR1 and CDR2 are LNHDA and SQIVND (reference sequence). V trimming: 1 base; J trimming: 5 bases; junction bases outside the gene matches: 4. CDR3 size: 16 residues. The CDR3 DNA is TGTGCCAGTAGTATAGCTAGCGGGGGGCCTAACAATGAGCAGTTCTTC. It codes for CASSIASGGPNNEQFF.

The sample holds a few counts of this clonotype. CDR3 nucleotides: TGTGCCAGCAGGGCAGGGGGCGCCTATGGCTACACCTTC. The encoded protein is CASRAGGAYGYTF. The chain combines TRBV3-1 with TRBJ1-2, with 8 bases aligning to TRBD1. Germline CDR1 LGHDT, CDR2 YNNKEL (reference sequence). V was clipped by 6 bases and J by 4 bases; unmatched bases: 4. The CDR3 length is 13 residues.

This sequence joins TRBV4-1 and TRBJ1-2; TRBD1 matches 8 bases. The germline V gene has CDR1 MGHRA and CDR2 YSYEKL. After removal of 2 bases from V and 7 bases from J, the junction contained 12 bases not matched to a gene. This CDR3 is built from 16 residues. The CDR3 protein is CASSQTYGQGGGGYTF. The CDR3 DNA sequence: TGCGCCAGCAGCCAAACATACGGACAGGGAGGGGGTGGCTACACCTTC.

CDR3 in amino acids: CASSIHRENNSPLHF. CDR3 in DNA: TGTGCCAGCAGCATACACAGGGAGAATAATTCACCCCTCCACTTT. The chain carries TRBV14 and TRBJ1-6, with a weak D call TRBD1 (6 bases). Germline V lookup: CDR1 SGHDN, CDR2 FVKESK. V lost 5 bases, J lost 5 bases, and 13 bases lay in between. The length of the CDR3 is 15 residues.

The genes are TRBV6-2 or TRBV6-3 and TRBJ1-5; D gene unclear. Deletions cut 2 bases from V and 6 bases from J, with 8 bases between. The CDR3 contains 13 residues. Germline V lookup: CDR1 MNHEY, CDR2 SVGEGT. CDR3 loop: CASSYPLGQPQHF. DNA of the CDR3: TGTGCCAGCAGTTACCCGTTGGGTCAGCCCCAGCATTTT.

The chain joins TRBV7-2 to TRBJ2-4, with D possibly being TRBD2 (6 bases). V lost 3 bases, J lost 0 bases, and 9 bases lay in between. The CDR3 has 15 residues. Germline CDR1 SGHTA, CDR2 FQGNSA. CDR3 DNA: TGTGCCAGCAGCTTGAGGAGGGGAGCCAAAAACATTCAGTACTTC. Its translation is CASSLRRGAKNIQYF.

This clonotype was observed a few times. This chain uses TRBV4-1 with TRBJ1-2; 8 bases agree with TRBD1. The CDR3 length is 15 residues. V trimming: 3 bases; J trimming: 3 bases; junction bases outside the gene matches: 6. Per the germline V gene, CDR1 is MGHRA and CDR2 is YSYEKL. This CDR3 reads CASSQSTGGDYGYTF. The DNA for the CDR3 is TGCGCCAGCAGCCAGTCCACAGGGGGGGACTATGGCTACACCTTC.

There are many counts of this clonotype. The chain is built from TRBV5-1 and TRBJ2-2, with a tentative D call TRBD1 (6 bases). Per germline, CDR1 SGHRS and CDR2 YFSETQ. The V gene lost 4 bases and the J gene lost 4 bases, with 14 bases spanning the gap. The CDR3 has 15 amino acids. The CDR3 DNA reads as TGCGCCAGCAGCCCAGGGGCATCGAGCACCGGGGAGCTGTTTTTT. This sequence encodes CASSPGASSTGELFF.

The chain links TRBV19 to TRBJ1-1; maybe TRBD1 (6 bases). Germline V gene data show CDR1 as LNHDA and CDR2 as SQIVND (reference sequence). CDR3 length: 14 amino acids. The ends were cut back, 6 bases at V and 2 bases at J, with 13 bases in the middle. This chain's CDR3 is CASSVNRENTEAFF. In nucleotides, the CDR3 is TGTGCCAGTAGCGTTAACAGGGAAAACACTGAAGCTTTCTTT.

This chain connects TRBV18 to TRBJ1-4, with 12 bases matching TRBD1. The CDR3 is 17 amino acids. V lost 5 bases, J lost 5 bases, and 9 bases stayed unmatched. Germline V gene lookup returns CDR1 KGHSH and CDR2 LQKENI. DNA of the CDR3: TGTGCCAGCTCAGGACTGGGACAGGGGGCAAGGAATGAAAAACTGTTTTTT. It is translated as CASSGLGQGARNEKLFF.

At least ten counts were recorded for this clonotype. The chain employs TRBV2 and TRBJ1-1; a weak D match, TRBD1 (5 bases). The CDR3 loop spans 11 amino acids. V lost 7 bases and J 8 bases, leaving 11 bases between the germline ends. Germline CDR1 reads SNHLY; CDR2 reads FYNNEI. CDR3 sequence (DNA): TGTGCCAGCACCCGGGACCCAGAAGCTTTCTTT. Translated, it gives CASTRDPEAFF.

The chain recombines TRBV11-2 with TRBJ2-3; D is unclear. V lost 7 bases and J lost 0, with 14 bases in between. The CDR3 is 15 residues long. Germline loops: CDR1 SGHAT, CDR2 FQNNGV. The CDR3 region is CASNKRTDSTDTQYF. CDR3 bases: TGTGCCAGCAACAAACGAACGGATAGCACAGATACGCAGTATTTT.

This chain connects TRBV5-1 to TRBJ1-4; D is unresolved. Germline V CDR1 and CDR2: SGHRS, YFSETQ. The CDR3 is made up of 15 amino acids. Trimming left V 0 bases short and J 1 base short, with 7 bases between. The CDR3 loop is CASSLEWRTNEKLFF. The CDR3 DNA sequence: TGCGCCAGCAGCTTGGAATGGAGAACTAATGAAAAACTGTTTTTT.

The chain combines TRBV20-1 with TRBJ1-2; 7 bases fit TRBD1. The CDR3 covers 15 residues. V shed 0 bases and J 4 bases; nucleotides not matched to a gene: 8. Per the germline V gene, CDR1 is DFQATT and CDR2 is SNEGSKA (reference sequence). The CDR3 spells CSARDGGTALYGYTF. As DNA, the CDR3 is TGCAGTGCTAGAGATGGCGGGACAGCACTCTATGGCTACACCTTC.